This T cell receptor beta chain was captured by sequencing in a study of T-cell memory formation after mild COVID-19. Study information: Clusters of TCRs were largely donor specific. Study conclusions and caveats: Nothing showed for sure that second-wave clones peaking on day 37 were SARS-CoV-2 specific. Pre-infection memory showed some responding clones, and this suggested that cross-reactive memory joined. Balance between CD4 and CD8 was seen in clones contracting day 15 to 85, and a CD4+ lean was seen in later expanders.

TCRdb recomputed calls from the 5' RACE reads with MiXCR, one row per CDR3 protein. Of approximately 290,000 distinct CDR3 sequences listed, roughly 15% are singletons. CDR1 and CDR2 from the germline V gene are MNHEY and SMNVEV (reference sequence). CDR3 length: 13 residues. This clonotype appeared a single time. Antigen: not known. The germline gene is not matched at one end of the junction; a read error may be the cause. The specimen sequenced was PBMCs or a T cell subset sorted from them (not recorded which). V gene TRBV27 combines with J gene TRBJ1-1; D gene unclear. The sequence came from a man aged 18 to 30 who had mild COVID-19 (a few samples of this study predate the infection). Cell type and time point are not known. The CDR3 DNA sequence: TGTTCCAGCAGTTTAGAGGGATACACTGAAGCTTTCTTT. Translating gives CSSSLEGYTEAFF.